This TCR beta chain stems from a study of shared clonotypes between healthy human individuals. Sequencing was performed with immunoSEQ multiplex PCR; in TCRdb, only in-frame clones are kept and a portion is missing. This sample has some 690,000 clones, with about 92% found just once. J lost 4 bases, V lost 5 bases, and 7 bases had no gene match. The germline gives CDR1 SGHVS, CDR2 FNYEAQ. The CDR3 sequence is 17 residues long. In its sample, this clone was seen a few times. The antigen is undetermined. Study-wide findings and caveats: Sampling involved blood alone; tissue repertoires likely differ.

Sequences were obtained from memory CD8+ T cells from PBMCs. Subset given: CD45RO+ cells pooled with CCR7-negative TemRA cells. This receptor was obtained from a man aged 18 to 30 in good health. Some clones in this sample may be carry-over from other donors' samples. This sequence joins TRBV7-6 and TRBJ2-2, with TRBD2 matching 13 bases. The CDR3 nucleotides read TGTGCCAGCAGCCCCGAATGGACTAGCGGGAGCACCGGGGAGCTGTTTTTT. Amino acids: CASSPEWTSGSTGELFF.